This T cell receptor (beta chain) was obtained from a study of cytomegalovirus exposure and HLA in healthy donors. This clone was recorded once. Sequence at one end of the junction differs from germline and may be a read error. This CDR3 spans 13 amino acids. The germline gives CDR1 LGHNA, CDR2 YNFKEQ. PCR employed 60 Vbeta and 13 Jbeta primers. Here immunoSEQ multiplex PCR was the method, and the copy in TCRdb shows in-frame clones only, minus some. Here the sample spans some 200,000 clones, roughly 80% being singletons. The chain joins TRBV4-2 to TRBJ2-5, with D uncertain. Sequenced input: PBMCs. This sequence originates from a young woman in good health and CMV-seronegative. The CDR3 reads CASSQAKGETRYF. The CDR3 region has the DNA TGTGCCAGCAGCCAAGCAAAAGGAGAGACCCGGTACTTC.